Listed below are T cell receptor beta chains from one sample, sequenced in a study of blood T cell repertoires in COVID-19. Sequenced by immunoSEQ multiplex PCR; TCRdb stores in-frame clones only, minus some. The table includes 90,000 to 100,000 clones, approximately 86% detected once. The sequenced material came from peripheral blood. Receptors were obtained from a human donor in a cohort sampled during active COVID-19. Both conserved end residues are part of each CDR3. D genes are given only for firm matches.

TRBV4-1	TRBJ1-1	-	CASSQDPVMNTEAFF	TGCGCCAGCAGCCAAGATCCGGTAATGAACACTGAAGCTTTCTTT
TRBV3-1/TRBV3-2	TRBJ2-7	-	CASSQADIRSYEQYF	TGTGCCAGCAGCCAAGCGGACATCCGATCCTACGAGCAGTACTTC
TRBV3-1/TRBV3-2	TRBJ2-3	TRBD2	CASSRVPGLAGGLDTDTQYF	TGTGCCAGCAGCCGGGTACCGGGACTAGCGGGGGGGCTCGACACAGATACGCAGTATTTT
TRBV10-3	TRBJ1-6	TRBD1	CAISEETGLNSPLHF	TGTGCCATCAGTGAGGAGACAGGGTTAAATTCACCCCTCCACTTT
TRBV18	TRBJ1-1	TRBD1	CASSRRQGGVNTEAFF	TGTGCCAGCTCACGAAGACAGGGAGGAGTGAACACTGAAGCTTTCTTT
TRBV30	TRBJ1-1	-	CAWKTNRVTEAFF	TGTGCCTGGAAAACTAACAGGGTCACTGAAGCTTTCTTT
TRBV6-5	TRBJ1-1	TRBD1	CASSFDRGDTEAFF	TGTGCCAGCAGCTTCGACAGGGGGGACACTGAAGCTTTCTTT
TRBV29-1	TRBJ1-1	-	CSVEVRGRGTEAFF	TGCAGCGTTGAAGTCCGTGGGAGAGGTACTGAAGCTTTCTTT
TRBV5-5	TRBJ1-5	TRBD1	CASSAGQWVDQPQHF	TGTGCCAGCAGCGCGGGACAGTGGGTAGATCAGCCCCAGCATTTT
TRBV6-2/TRBV6-3	TRBJ2-4	TRBD2	CASSRYLAGVTKNIQYF	TGTGCCAGCAGCAGATATCTAGCGGGGGTAACCAAAAACATTCAGTACTTC
TRBV11-1	TRBJ1-1	-	CASSLRSSGVVTEAFF	TGTGCCAGCAGCTTAAGAAGTTCAGGGGTGGTCACTGAAGCTTTCTTT
TRBV28	TRBJ2-7	-	CAIQGGQEQYF	TGTGCCATCCAAGGAGGGCAGGAGCAGTACTTC
TRBV4-2	TRBJ2-1	TRBD1	CASSQLKDRDSIF	TGTGCCAGCAGCCAACTTAAAGACAGGGATAGTATCTTC
TRBV24-1	TRBJ1-1	-	CATSDFRYTEAFF	TGTGCCACCAGTGATTTCAGATACACTGAAGCTTTCTTT
TRBV9	TRBJ2-7	TRBD1	CASSVGQGGTYEQYF	TGTGCCAGCAGCGTAGGACAGGGGGGGACCTACGAGCAGTACTTC
TRBV15	TRBJ2-5	-	CATSREGEGETQYF	TGTGCCACCAGCAGAGAGGGAGAGGGAGAGACCCAGTACTTC